The source of this T cell receptor (beta chain) is a study of T cell responses to AZD1222 COVID-19 vaccine. Study-wide background: Doses given second, at about 4 or about 12 weeks, were pooled. Findings and caveats of the study: Spike-specific TCR breadth and depth both grew after two AZD1222 doses. Among those given AZD1222, only five to seven were seropositive at baseline. Among vaccine-associated CD4 TCRs, coverage spanned spike, with dominance at 160-218 and 743-854.

On this clone itself: The target antigen is unknown.

Measured with immunoSEQ multiplex PCR; TCRdb has only the in-frame clones, and not every one. Here the sample spans roughly 76,000 clones, around 86% being singletons. With 4 bases clipped from V and 6 bases from J, the junction kept 6 bases outside the gene matches. The CDR3 is 15 residues long. Germline CDR1 MDHEN, CDR2 SYDVKM. This sequence joins TRBV28 and TRBJ1-6; 7 positions agree with TRBD1. The sequence was obtained from an adult in good health. Sequences were derived from peripheral blood, sampled on day 0 of AZD1222 vaccination. The CDR3 nucleotides read TGTGCCAGCAGTTCCAATCGACAGGGTAATTCACCCCTCCACTTT. Translated: CASSSNRQGNSPLHF.